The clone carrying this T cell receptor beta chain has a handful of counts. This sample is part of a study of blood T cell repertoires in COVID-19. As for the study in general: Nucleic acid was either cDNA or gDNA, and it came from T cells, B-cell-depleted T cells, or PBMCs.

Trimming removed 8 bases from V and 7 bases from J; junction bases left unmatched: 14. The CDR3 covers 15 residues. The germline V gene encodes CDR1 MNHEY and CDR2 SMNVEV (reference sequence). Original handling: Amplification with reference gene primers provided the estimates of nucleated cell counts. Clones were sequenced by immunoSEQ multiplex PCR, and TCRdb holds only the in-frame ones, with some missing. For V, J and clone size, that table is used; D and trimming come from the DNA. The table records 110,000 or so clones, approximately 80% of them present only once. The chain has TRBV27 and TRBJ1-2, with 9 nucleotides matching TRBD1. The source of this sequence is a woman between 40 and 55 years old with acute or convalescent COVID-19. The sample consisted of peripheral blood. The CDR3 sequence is CASHRGTGSPSGYTF. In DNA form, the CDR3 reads TGTGCCAGCCACCGAGGGACAGGGTCTCCTAGTGGCTACACCTTC.